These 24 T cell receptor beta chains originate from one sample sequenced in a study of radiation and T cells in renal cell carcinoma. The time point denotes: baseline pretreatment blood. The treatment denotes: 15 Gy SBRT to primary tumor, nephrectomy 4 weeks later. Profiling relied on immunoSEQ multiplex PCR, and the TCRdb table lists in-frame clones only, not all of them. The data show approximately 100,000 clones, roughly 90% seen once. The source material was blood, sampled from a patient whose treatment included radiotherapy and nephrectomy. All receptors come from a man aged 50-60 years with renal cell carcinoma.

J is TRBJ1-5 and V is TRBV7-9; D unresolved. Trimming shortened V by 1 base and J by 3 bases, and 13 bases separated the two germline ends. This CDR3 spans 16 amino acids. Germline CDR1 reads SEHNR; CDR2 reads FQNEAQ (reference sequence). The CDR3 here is CASSLDDTHFNQPQHF. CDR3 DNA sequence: TGTGCCAGCAGCTTAGACGACACCCATTTCAATCAGCCCCAGCATTTT.

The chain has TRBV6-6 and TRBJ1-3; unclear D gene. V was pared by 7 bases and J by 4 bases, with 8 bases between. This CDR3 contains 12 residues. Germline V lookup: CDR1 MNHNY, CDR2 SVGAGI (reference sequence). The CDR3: CASTIAGNTIYF. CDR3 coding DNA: TGTGCCAGCACAATAGCGGGAAACACCATATATTTT.

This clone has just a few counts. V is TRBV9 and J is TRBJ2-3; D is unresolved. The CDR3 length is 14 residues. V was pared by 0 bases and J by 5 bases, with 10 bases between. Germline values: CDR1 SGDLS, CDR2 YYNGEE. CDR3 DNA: TGTGCCAGCAGCGTAGCGAACAATCTAGATACGCAGTATTTT. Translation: CASSVANNLDTQYF.

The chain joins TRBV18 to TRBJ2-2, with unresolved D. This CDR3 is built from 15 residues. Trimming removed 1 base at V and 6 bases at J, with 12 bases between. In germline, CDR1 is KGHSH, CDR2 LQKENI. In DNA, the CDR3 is TGTGCCAGCTCACCACAGAACCAAAGTCCCGGGGAGCTGTTTTTT. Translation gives CASSPQNQSPGELFF.

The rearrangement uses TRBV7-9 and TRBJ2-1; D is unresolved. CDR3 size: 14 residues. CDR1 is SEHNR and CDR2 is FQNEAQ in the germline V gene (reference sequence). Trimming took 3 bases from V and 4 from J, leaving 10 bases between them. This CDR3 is CASSLGGRYNEQFF. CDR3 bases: TGTGCCAGCAGCTTGGGTGGCAGGTACAATGAGCAGTTCTTC.

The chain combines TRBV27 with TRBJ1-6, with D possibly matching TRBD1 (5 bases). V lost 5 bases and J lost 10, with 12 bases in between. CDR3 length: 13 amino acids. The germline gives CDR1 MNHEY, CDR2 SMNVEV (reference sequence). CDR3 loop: CASSGTGGSPLHF. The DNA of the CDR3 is TGTGCCAGCAGTGGGACCGGTGGCTCACCCCTCCACTTT.

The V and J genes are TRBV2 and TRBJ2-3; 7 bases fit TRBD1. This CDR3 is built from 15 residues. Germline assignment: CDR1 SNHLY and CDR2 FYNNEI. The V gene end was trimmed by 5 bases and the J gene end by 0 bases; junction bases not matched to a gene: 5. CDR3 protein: CASSYRGQSTDTQYF. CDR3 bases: TGTGCCAGCAGTTACAGGGGCCAGAGCACAGATACGCAGTATTTT.

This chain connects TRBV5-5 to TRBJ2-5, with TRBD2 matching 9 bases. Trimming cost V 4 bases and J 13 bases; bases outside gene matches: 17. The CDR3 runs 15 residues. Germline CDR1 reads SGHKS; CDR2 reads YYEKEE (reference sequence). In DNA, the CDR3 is TGTGCCAGCAGCATTAGCGGGAGCCCTTCGTTAGATTTGTACTTC. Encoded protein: CASSISGSPSLDLYF.

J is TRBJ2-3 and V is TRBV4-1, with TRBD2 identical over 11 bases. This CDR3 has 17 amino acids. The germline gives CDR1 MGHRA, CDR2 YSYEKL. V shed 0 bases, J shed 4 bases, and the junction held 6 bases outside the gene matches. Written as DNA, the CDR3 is TGCGCCAGCAGCCAAGATCGTAATAGCGGGGGGGCAGATACGCAGTATTTT. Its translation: CASSQDRNSGGADTQYF.

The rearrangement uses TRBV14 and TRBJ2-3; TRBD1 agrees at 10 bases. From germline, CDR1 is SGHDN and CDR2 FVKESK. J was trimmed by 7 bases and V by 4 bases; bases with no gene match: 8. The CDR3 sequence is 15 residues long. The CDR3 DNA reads TGTGCCAGCAGCCCAGGGACAGGGGTGGGGCATACGCAGTATTTT. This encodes CASSPGTGVGHTQYF.

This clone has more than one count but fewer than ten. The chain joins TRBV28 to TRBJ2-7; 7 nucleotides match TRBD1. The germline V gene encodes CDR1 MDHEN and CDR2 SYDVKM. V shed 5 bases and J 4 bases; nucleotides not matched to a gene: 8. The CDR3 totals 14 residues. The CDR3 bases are TGTGCCAGCAGTAACCGGGACAGACCTTACGAGCAGTACTTC. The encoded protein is CASSNRDRPYEQYF.

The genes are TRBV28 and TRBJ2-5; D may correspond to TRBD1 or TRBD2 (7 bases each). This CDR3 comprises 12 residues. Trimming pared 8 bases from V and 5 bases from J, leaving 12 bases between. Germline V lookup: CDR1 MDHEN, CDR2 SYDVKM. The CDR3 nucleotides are TGTGCCAGCTCCCAGGGGGGGGAGACCCAGTACTTC. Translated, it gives CASSQGGETQYF.

CDR3 in DNA: TGTGCCTGGAGTTGGGGGGCGGGCACAGATACGCAGTATTTT. This codes for CAWSWGAGTDTQYF. The V call is TRBV30, the J call TRBJ2-3; either TRBD1 or TRBD2 may supply D (6 bases each). From germline, CDR1 is GTSNPN and CDR2 SVGIG (reference sequence). The ends were cut back, 2 bases at V and 1 base at J, with 10 bases in the middle. The CDR3 is 14 residues long.

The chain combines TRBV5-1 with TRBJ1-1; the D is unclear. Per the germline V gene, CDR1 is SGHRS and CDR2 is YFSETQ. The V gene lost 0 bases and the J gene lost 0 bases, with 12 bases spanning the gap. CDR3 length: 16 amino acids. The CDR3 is CASSLGPEGMNTEAFF. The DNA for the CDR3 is TGCGCCAGCAGCTTGGGGCCCGAAGGCATGAACACTGAAGCTTTCTTT.

The CDR3 DNA is TGCAGTGCTGGCTCTAACTATGGCTACACCTTC. Protein product: CSAGSNYGYTF. This chain connects TRBV20-1 to TRBJ1-2; D is unclear. Per the germline V gene, CDR1 is DFQATT and CDR2 is SNEGSKA (reference sequence). CDR3 size: 11 residues. V was cut by 5 bases and J by 0 bases, with 4 bases left in between.

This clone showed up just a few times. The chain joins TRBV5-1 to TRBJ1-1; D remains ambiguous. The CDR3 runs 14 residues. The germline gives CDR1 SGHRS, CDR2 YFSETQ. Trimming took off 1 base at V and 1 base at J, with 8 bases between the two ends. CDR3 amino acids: CASSLMAANTEAFF. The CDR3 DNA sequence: TGCGCCAGCAGCTTGATGGCCGCGAACACTGAAGCTTTCTTT.

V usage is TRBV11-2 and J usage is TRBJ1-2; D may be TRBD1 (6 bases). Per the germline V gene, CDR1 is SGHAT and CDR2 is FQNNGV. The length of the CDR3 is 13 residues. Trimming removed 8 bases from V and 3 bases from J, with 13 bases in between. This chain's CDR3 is CASAMDRYYGYTF. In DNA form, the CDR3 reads TGTGCCAGCGCCATGGACAGATACTATGGCTACACCTTC.

Written as DNA, the CDR3 is TGCAGCGTTGGGGGGCCCGGTGATCAGCCCCAGCATTTT. Residues: CSVGGPGDQPQHF. The J gene is TRBJ1-5, the V gene TRBV29-1; tentatively, D is TRBD1 (6 bases). Trimming cost V 4 bases and J 5 bases, with 12 bases left between them. CDR1 SQVTM and CDR2 ANQGSEA come from the germline V gene. This CDR3 contains 13 residues.

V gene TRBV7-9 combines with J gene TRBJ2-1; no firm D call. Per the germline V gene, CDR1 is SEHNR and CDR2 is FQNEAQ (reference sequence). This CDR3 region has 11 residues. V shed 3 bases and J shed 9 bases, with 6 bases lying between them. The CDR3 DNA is TGTGCCAGCAGCTTGATAAGTGAGCAGTTCTTC. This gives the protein CASSLISEQFF.

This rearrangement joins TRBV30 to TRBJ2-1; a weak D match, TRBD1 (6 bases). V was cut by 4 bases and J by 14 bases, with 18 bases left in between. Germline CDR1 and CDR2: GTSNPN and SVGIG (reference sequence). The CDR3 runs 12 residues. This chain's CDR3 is CAWILGASGEFF. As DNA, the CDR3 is TGTGCCTGGATCCTGGGGGCTTCTGGGGAGTTCTTC. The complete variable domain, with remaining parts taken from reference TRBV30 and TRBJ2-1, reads SQTIHQWPATLVQPVGSPLSLECTVEGTSNPNLYWYRQAAGRGLQLLFYSVGIGQISSEVPQNLSASRPQDRQFILSSKKLLLSDSGFYLCAWILGASGEFFGPGTRLTVL.

The CDR3 DNA reads as TGTGCCAGCAGTTACGCAGAAGGAGCTTTCTTT. Protein: CASSYAEGAFF. J is TRBJ1-1 and V is TRBV6-5; D gene unclear. The length of the CDR3 is 11 residues. The V gene's germline CDR1 is MNHEY and CDR2 SVGAGI. Trimming took off 2 bases at V and 10 bases at J, with 8 bases between the two ends.

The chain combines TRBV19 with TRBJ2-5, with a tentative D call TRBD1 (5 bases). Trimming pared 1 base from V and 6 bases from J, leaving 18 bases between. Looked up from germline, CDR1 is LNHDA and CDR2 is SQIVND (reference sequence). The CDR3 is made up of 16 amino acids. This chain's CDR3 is CASSIGVGAAVKTQYF. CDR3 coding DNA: TGTGCCAGTAGTATAGGGGTTGGGGCTGCTGTGAAGACCCAGTACTTC.

The CDR3 is CASSLTWTPYNEQFF. The CDR3 bases are TGCGCCAGCAGCTTGACTTGGACACCATACAATGAGCAGTTCTTC. The V call is TRBV5-1, the J call TRBJ2-1; tentatively, D is TRBD1 (5 bases). CDR3 length: 15 amino acids. CDR1 and CDR2 (germline): SGHRS, YFSETQ. Trimming pared 1 base from V and 4 bases from J, leaving 12 bases between.

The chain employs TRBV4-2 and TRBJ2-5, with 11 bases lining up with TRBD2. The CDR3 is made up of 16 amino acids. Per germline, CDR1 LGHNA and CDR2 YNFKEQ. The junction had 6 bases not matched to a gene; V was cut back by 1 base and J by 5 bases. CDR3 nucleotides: TGTGCCAGCAGCCAAGGGCTAGCGGGAGGAATGGAGACCCAGTACTTC. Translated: CASSQGLAGGMETQYF.